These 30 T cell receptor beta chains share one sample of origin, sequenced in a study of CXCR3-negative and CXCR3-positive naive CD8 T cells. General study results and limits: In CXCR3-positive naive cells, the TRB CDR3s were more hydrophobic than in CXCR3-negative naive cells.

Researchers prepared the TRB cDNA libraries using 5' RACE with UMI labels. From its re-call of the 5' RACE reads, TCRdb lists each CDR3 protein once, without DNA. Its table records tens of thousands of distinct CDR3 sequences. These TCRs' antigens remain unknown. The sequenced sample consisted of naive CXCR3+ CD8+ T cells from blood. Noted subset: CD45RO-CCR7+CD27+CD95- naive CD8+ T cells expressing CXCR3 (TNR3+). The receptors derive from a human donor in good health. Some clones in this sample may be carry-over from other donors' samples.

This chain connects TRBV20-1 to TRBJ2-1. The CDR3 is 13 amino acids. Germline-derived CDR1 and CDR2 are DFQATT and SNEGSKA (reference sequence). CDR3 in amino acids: CSASDWSYNEQFF.

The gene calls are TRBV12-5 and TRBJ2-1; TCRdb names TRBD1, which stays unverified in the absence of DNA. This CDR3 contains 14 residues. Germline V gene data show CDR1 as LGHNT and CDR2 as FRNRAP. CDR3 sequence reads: CASGFWGAEDEQFF.

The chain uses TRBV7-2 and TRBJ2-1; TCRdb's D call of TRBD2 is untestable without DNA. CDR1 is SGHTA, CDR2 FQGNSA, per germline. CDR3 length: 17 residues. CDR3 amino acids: CASSHRLAGARGNEQFF.

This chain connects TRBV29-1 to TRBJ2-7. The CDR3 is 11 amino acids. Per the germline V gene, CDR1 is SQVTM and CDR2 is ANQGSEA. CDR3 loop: CSGGGSYEQYF.

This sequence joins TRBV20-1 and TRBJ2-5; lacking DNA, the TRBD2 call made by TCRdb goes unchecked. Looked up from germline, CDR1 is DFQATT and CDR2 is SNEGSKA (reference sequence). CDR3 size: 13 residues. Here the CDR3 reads CSARAVSVETQYF.

The CDR3: CASSHRHTEQFF. The J gene is TRBJ2-1, the V gene TRBV4-1. This CDR3 is built from 12 residues. The V gene's germline CDR1 is MGHRA and CDR2 YSYEKL.

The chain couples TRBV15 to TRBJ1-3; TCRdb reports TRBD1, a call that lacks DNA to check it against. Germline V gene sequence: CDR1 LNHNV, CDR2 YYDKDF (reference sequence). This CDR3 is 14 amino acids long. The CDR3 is CATSRGTGGNTIYF.

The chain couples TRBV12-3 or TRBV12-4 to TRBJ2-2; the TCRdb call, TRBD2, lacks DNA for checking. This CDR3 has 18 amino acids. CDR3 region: CASSPLSAGGFNTGELFF.

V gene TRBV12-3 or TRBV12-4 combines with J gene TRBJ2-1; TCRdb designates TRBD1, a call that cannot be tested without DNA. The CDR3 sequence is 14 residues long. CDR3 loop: CASSRGFSYNEQFF.

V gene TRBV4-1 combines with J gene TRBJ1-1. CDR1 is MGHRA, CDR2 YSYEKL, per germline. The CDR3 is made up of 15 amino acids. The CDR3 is CASSPRDLMNTEAFF.

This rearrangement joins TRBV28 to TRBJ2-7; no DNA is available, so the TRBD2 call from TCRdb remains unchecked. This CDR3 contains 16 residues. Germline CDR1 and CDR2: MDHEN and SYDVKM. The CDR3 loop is CASSDGVGLAAYEQYF.

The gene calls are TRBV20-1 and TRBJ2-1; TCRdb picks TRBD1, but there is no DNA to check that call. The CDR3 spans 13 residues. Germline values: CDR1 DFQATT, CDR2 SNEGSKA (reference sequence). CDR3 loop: CSARWQGEGEQFF.

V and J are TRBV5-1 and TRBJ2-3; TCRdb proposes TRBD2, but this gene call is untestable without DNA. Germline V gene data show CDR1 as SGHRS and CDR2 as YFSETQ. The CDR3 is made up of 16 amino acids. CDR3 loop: CASSTLLTSSTDTQYF.

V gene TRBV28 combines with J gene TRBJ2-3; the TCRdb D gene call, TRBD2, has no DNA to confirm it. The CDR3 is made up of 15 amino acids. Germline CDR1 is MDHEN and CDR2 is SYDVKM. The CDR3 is CASSPRLDATDTQYF.

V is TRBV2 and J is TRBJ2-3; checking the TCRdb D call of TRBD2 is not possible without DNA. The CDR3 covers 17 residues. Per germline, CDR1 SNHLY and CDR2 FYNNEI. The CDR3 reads CASTGLAGGLGTDTQYF.

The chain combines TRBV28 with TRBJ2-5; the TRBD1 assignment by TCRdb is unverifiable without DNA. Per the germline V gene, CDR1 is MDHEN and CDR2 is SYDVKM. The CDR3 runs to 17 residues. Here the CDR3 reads CASSSGQGGTPQETQYF.

CDR3 sequence reads: CASGFGPNQPQHF. This chain joins TRBV12-5 and TRBJ1-5. The CDR3 sequence is 13 residues long. Germline V gives CDR1 LGHNT, CDR2 FRNRAP.

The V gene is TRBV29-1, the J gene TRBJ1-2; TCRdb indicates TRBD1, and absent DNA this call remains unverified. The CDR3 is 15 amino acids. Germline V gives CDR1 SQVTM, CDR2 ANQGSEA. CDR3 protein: CSVGGPGTRADGYTF.

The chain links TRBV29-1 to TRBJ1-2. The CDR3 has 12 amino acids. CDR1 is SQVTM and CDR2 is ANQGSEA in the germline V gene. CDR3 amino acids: CSVEANPYGYTF.

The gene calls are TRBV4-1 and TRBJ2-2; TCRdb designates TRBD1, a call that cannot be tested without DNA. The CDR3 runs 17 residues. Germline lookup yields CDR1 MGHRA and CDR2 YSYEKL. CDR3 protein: CASSQDLPGEFTGELFF.

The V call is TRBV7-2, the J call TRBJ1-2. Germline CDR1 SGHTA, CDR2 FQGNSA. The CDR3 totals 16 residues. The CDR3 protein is CASSSPGEGVYYGYTF.

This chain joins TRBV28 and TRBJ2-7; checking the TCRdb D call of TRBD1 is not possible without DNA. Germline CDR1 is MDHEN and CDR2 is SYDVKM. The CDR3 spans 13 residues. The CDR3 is CASSLARGYEQYF.

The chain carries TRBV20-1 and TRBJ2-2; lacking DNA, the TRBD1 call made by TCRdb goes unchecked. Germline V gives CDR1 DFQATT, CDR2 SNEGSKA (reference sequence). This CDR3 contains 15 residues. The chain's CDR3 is CSASPTGIRTGELFF.

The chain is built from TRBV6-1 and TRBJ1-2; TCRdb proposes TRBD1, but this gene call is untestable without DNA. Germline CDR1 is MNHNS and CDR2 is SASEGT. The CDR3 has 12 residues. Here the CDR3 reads CASRASRDGYTF.

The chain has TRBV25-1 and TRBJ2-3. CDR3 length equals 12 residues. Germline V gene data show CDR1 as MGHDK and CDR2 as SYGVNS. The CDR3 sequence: CASSESLDTQYF.

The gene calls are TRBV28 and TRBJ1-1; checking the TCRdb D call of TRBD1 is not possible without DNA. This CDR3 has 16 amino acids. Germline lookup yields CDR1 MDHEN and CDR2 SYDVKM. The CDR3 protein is CASSLDRETMNTEAFF. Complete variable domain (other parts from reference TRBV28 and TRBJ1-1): DVKVTQSSRYLVKRTGEKVFLECVQDMDHENMFWYRQDPGLGLRLIYFSYDVKMKEKGDIPEGYSVSREKKERFSLILESASTNQTSMYLCASSLDRETMNTEAFFGQGTRLTVV.

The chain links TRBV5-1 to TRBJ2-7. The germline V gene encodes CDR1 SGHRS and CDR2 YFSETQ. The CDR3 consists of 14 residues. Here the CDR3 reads CASSLTPGSYEQYF.

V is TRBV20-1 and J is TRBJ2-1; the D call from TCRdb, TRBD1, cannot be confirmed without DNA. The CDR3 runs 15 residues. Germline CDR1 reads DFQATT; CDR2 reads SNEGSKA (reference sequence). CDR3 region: CSASWTGLSYNEQFF.

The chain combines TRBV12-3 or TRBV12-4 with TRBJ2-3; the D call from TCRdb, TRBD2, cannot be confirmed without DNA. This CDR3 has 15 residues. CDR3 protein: CASSYRGAGTDTQYF.

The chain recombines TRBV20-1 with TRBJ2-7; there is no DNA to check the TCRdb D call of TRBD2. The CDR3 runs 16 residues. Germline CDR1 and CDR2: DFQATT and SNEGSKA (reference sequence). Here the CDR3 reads CSARGLSGRVSYEQYF.